The rows below give T cell receptor beta chains drawn from one sample of a study of CD8 T cells in Susac syndrome. TCRdb reanalysed the immunoSEQ multiplex PCR reads using MiXCR and keeps one entry per CDR3 protein. This table holds fewer than 140,000 distinct CDR3 sequences, roughly 94% found once. Sequenced sample: CD8+ T cells from PBMCs. The origin of the receptors is a human donor with Susac syndrome. CDR3s include the opening cysteine and the closing phenylalanine or tryptophan. Each record gives: J gene, V gene, D gene, CDR3 protein. D genes are given only for firm matches.

TRBJ2-1 TRBV3-1 - CASKTGNEQFF
TRBJ1-5 TRBV6-5 - CASSYLGPNQPQHF
TRBJ1-5 TRBV27 - CASSLWQNQPQHF
TRBJ2-1 TRBV20-1 - CSAHDVSGEYNEQFF
TRBJ1-6 TRBV13 - CASSFGALPLHF
TRBJ1-2 TRBV27 TRBD1 CASSFAGGEGYTF
TRBJ1-4 TRBV29-1 TRBD1 CSVAGGSEKLFF
TRBJ1-2 TRBV10-2 - CASRGSWDDGYTF
TRBJ2-1 TRBV7-9 TRBD2 CASSSSGNYNEQFF
TRBJ1-5 TRBV2 - CASRVTAHSNQPQHF
TRBJ1-4 TRBV20-1 TRBD1 CSAREMTGSNEKLFF
TRBJ2-7 TRBV27 TRBD1 CASRDRESSYEQYF
TRBJ1-1 TRBV7-8 - CASSSAPVAEAFF
TRBJ1-5 TRBV4-1 TRBD1 CASSQSPGQVNQPQHF
TRBJ1-3 TRBV12-3/TRBV12-4 TRBD1 CASSGQGGNTIYF
TRBJ2-7 TRBV20-1 TRBD2 CSASPPSSGGADEQYF
TRBJ2-2 TRBV4-3 - CASSQGDWGGELFF
TRBJ1-2 TRBV3-1 - CASSPQGYGYTF
TRBJ2-7 TRBV20-1 - CSANTEIPYEQYF
TRBJ1-1 TRBV14 - CASSQTSFPGTEAFF
TRBJ2-2 TRBV20-1 - CSARWGGEPGELFF